This TCR beta chain was recorded in a study of blood T cell repertoires in COVID-19. This clone has only one observation. Clones were sequenced by immunoSEQ multiplex PCR, and TCRdb holds only the in-frame ones, with some missing. Here the sample spans more than 95,000 clones, about four fifths being singletons. Germline assignment: CDR1 MNHEY and CDR2 SMNVEV (reference sequence). J was trimmed by 1 base and V by 5 bases; bases with no gene match: 7. The CDR3 sequence is 18 residues long. Sequences were obtained from peripheral blood. This clonotype originated in a human donor in a cohort sampled during active COVID-19. The chain carries TRBV27 and TRBJ2-1, with 14 bases that match TRBD2. The DNA of the CDR3 is TGTGCCAGCAGTATATGGACTAGCGGGGGGAAATCCTACAATGAGCAGTTCTTC. Translation: CASSIWTSGGKSYNEQFF.